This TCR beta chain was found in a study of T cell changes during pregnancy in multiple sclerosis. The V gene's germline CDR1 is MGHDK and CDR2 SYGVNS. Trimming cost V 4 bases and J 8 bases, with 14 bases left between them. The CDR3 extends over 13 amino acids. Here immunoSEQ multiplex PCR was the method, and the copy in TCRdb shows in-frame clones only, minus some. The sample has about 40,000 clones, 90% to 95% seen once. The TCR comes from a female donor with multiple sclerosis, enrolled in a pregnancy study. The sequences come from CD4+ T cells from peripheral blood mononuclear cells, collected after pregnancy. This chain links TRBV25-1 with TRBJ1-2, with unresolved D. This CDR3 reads CASSGKKIAGYTF. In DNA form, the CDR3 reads TGTGCCAGCAGTGGAAAGAAGATAGCCGGCTACACCTTC.